This T cell receptor (beta chain) was retrieved from a study of blood T cell repertoires in COVID-19. Turning to the study itself: The origin of the acute and convalescent COVID-19 samples was the United States, Italy and Spain. From T cells, B-cell-depleted T cells, or PBMCs came the material, which was cDNA or gDNA.

Per the study methods: Counts of nucleated cells, estimated from reference gene primer amplification, were obtained. TCRdb's table, derived via immunoSEQ multiplex PCR, lists solely in-frame clones and lacks some. That table furnishes V, J and clone size, whereas the DNA furnished D and trimming. Counted here are roughly 91,000 clones, 84% occurring once; the ten biggest clones make up approximately 2%. This clonotype was obtained from a man between 65 and 85 years old with active or convalescent COVID-19. Source material: peripheral blood.

The CDR3 here is CASSQRGDRGPGEQYF. The CDR3 bases are TGCGCCAGCAGCCAAAGAGGAGACAGGGGGCCAGGGGAGCAGTACTTC. The rearrangement uses TRBV4-3 and TRBJ2-7, with 10 bases aligning to TRBD1. Germline assignment: CDR1 LGHNA and CDR2 YSLEER. J was trimmed by 7 bases and V by 2 bases; bases with no gene match: 11. This CDR3 has 16 residues.